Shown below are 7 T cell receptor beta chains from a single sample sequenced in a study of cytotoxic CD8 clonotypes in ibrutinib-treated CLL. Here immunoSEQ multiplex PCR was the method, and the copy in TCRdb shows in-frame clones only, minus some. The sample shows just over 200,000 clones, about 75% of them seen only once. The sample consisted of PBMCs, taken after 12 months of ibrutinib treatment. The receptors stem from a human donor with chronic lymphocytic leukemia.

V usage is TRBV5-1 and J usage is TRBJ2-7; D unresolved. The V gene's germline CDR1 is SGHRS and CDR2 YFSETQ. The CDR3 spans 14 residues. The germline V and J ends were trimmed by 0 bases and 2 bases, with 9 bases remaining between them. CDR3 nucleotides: TGCGCCAGCAGCTTGGGGCCCGCAGCCTACGAGCAGTACTTC. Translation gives CASSLGPAAYEQYF.

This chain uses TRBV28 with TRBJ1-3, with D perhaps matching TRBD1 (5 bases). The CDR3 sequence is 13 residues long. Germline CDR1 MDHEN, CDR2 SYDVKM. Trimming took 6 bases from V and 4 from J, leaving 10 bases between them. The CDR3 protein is CASRKNRGNTIYF. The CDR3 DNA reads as TGTGCCAGCAGGAAAAACAGGGGAAACACCATATATTTT.

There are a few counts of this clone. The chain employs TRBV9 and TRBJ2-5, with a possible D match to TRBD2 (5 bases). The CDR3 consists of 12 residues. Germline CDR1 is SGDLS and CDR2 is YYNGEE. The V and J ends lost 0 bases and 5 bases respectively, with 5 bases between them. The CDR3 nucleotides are TGTGCCAGCAGCGTAGCGGGGGAGACCCAGTACTTC. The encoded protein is CASSVAGETQYF.

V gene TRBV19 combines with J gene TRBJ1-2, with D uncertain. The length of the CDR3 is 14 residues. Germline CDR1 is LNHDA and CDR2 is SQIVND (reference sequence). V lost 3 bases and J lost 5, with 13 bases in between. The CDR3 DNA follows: TGTGCCAGTAGTATCCCGGCAAAGATTTATGGCTACACCTTC. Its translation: CASSIPAKIYGYTF.

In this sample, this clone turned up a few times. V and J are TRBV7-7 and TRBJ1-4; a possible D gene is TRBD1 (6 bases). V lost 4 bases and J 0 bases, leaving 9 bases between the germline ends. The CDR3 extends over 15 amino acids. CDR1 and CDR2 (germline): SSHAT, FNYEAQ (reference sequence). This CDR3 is CASSSGTTTNEKLFF. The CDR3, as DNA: TGTGCCAGCAGCTCGGGGACAACAACTAATGAAAAACTGTTTTTT.

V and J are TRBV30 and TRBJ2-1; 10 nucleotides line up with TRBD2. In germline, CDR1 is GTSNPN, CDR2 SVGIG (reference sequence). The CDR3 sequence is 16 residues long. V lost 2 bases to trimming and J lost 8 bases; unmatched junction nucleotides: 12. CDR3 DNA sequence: TGTGCCTGGAGTCACCCAGCGGGGGGGCCTCGGGATGAGCAGTTCTTC. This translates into CAWSHPAGGPRDEQFF. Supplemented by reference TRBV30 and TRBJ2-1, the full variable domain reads SQTIHQWPATLVQPVGSPLSLECTVEGTSNPNLYWYRQAAGRGLQLLFYSVGIGQISSEVPQNLSASRPQDRQFILSSKKLLLSDSGFYLCAWSHPAGGPRDEQFFGPGTRLTVL.

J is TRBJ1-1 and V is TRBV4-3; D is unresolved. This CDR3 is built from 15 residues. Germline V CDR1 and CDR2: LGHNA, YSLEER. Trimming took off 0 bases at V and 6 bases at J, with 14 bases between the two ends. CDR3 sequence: CASSQETLRTAEAFF. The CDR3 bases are TGCGCCAGCAGCCAAGAGACACTTAGGACGGCTGAAGCTTTCTTT.